Below are 32 T cell receptor beta chains sequenced from a single sample in a study of blood T cell repertoires in COVID-19. Clones were read by immunoSEQ multiplex PCR, and TCRdb kept only the in-frame ones, dropping some. This table has 300,000 to 350,000 clones, 90% appearing once. Sequencing input: peripheral blood. These receptors were collected from a woman younger than 45 with COVID-19, enrolled during active disease.

The chain uses TRBV25-1 and TRBJ1-6; TRBD1 aligns across 7 bases. The CDR3 loop spans 15 amino acids. Germline-derived CDR1 and CDR2 are MGHDK and SYGVNS. V was pared by 4 bases and J by 4 bases, with 4 bases of the junction left unmatched. The CDR3: CASSGPTGYNSPLHF. The CDR3 bases are TGTGCCAGCAGTGGTCCGACAGGGTATAATTCACCCCTCCACTTT.

The chain is built from TRBV7-2 and TRBJ1-2, with 7 bases matching TRBD1. The J segment lost 4 bases and the V segment lost 4 bases, leaving 9 bases of the junction unmatched. The CDR3 is 15 residues long. Germline CDR1 SGHTA, CDR2 FQGNSA. This chain's CDR3 is CASSSDRAKGYGYTF. CDR3 sequence (DNA): TGTGCCAGCAGCTCTGACAGGGCCAAGGGCTATGGCTACACCTTC.

This chain connects TRBV3-1 (or the pseudogene TRBV3-2) to TRBJ1-2, with D tentatively TRBD1 (5 bases). The germline V gene has CDR1 LGHDT and CDR2 YNNKEL (reference sequence). Deletions cut 0 bases from V and 7 bases from J, with 12 bases between. The length of the CDR3 is 14 residues. The CDR3 reads CASSQEGGRGGYTF. The CDR3 DNA sequence: TGTGCCAGCAGCCAAGAGGGGGGTAGAGGTGGCTACACCTTC.

This clone was picked up one time. V usage is TRBV19 and J usage is TRBJ1-5; no firm D call. Germline values: CDR1 LNHDA, CDR2 SQIVND (reference sequence). There are 15 residues in the CDR3. Trimming pared 7 bases from V and 2 bases from J, leaving 15 bases between. The CDR3 sequence: CASNKGREGNQPQHF. The CDR3 nucleotides are TGTGCCAGTAATAAGGGTCGGGAGGGCAATCAGCCCCAGCATTTT.

The J gene is TRBJ1-2, the V gene TRBV27; 12 positions match TRBD1. CDR1 and CDR2 from the germline V gene are MNHEY and SMNVEV (reference sequence). CDR3 length: 15 residues. V lost 4 bases and J lost 8; bases outside the gene matches: 8. CDR3 amino acids: CASSSNRDRGRGYTF. As DNA, the CDR3 is TGTGCCAGCAGTTCCAACCGGGACAGGGGGCGAGGCTACACCTTC.

The chain links TRBV27 to TRBJ1-6; D is ambiguous. V gave up 7 bases and J gave up 6 bases, with 13 bases separating them. The CDR3 is 14 amino acids. CDR1 and CDR2 from the germline V gene are MNHEY and SMNVEV (reference sequence). CDR3 nucleotide sequence: TGTGCCAGCAACCCCGGGGTTGGTAATTCACCCCTCCACTTT. As protein: CASNPGVGNSPLHF.

The chain links TRBV9 to TRBJ2-3, with 11 bases lining up with TRBD1. This CDR3 has 15 residues. From germline, CDR1 is SGDLS and CDR2 YYNGEE. V trimming: 0 bases; J trimming: 5 bases; junction bases outside the gene matches: 2. CDR3 sequence reads: CASSVGGTGGDTQYF. For the CDR3, the DNA is TGTGCCAGCAGCGTAGGTGGGACAGGGGGAGATACGCAGTATTTT. Complete variable domain (other parts from reference TRBV9 and TRBJ2-3): DSGVTQTPKHLITATGQRVTLRCSPRSGDLSVYWYQQSLDQGLQFLIQYYNGEERAKGNILERFSAQQFPDLHSELNLSSLELGDSALYFCASSVGGTGGDTQYFGPGTRLTVL.

V usage is TRBV19 and J usage is TRBJ2-5; 8 nucleotides line up with TRBD1. V lost 4 bases and J lost 4; bases outside the gene matches: 11. Germline values: CDR1 LNHDA, CDR2 SQIVND (reference sequence). The CDR3 length is 16 residues. This CDR3 is CASSTTGALERETQYF. The DNA for the CDR3 is TGTGCCAGTAGTACGACAGGGGCTCTAGAGAGAGAGACCCAGTACTTC.

The chain combines TRBV18 with TRBJ2-7, with D uncertain. V lost 4 bases to trimming and J lost 1 base, with 14 bases between them. The CDR3 contains 15 residues. CDR1 and CDR2 from the germline V gene are KGHSH and LQKENI. The CDR3 nucleotides are TGTGCCAGCTCACTGGGCTCTTCGGTTTCCTACGAGCAGTACTTC. Residues: CASSLGSSVSYEQYF.

V usage is TRBV2 and J usage is TRBJ2-1; 12 nucleotides agree with TRBD2. CDR1 is SNHLY and CDR2 is FYNNEI in the germline V gene. V lost 6 bases, J lost 4 bases, and 13 bases stayed unmatched. The CDR3 extends over 18 amino acids. For the CDR3, the DNA is TGTGCCAGCAGGCTAGCGGGAGGGCCCCAAACATCTTACAATGAGCAGTTCTTC. This codes for CASRLAGGPQTSYNEQFF. Full variable domain (remainder filled in from reference TRBV2 and TRBJ2-1): EPEVTQTPSHQVTQMGQEVILRCVPISNHLYFYWYRQILGQKVEFLVSFYNNEISEKSEIFDDQFSVERPDGSNFTLKIRSTKLEDSAMYFCASRLAGGPQTSYNEQFFGPGTRLTVL.

This chain joins TRBV10-1 and TRBJ2-7, with a possible D match to TRBD1 (6 bases). CDR3 length: 15 amino acids. Per the germline V gene, CDR1 is WNHNN and CDR2 is SYGVQD (reference sequence). Trimming took off 5 bases at V and 6 bases at J, with 20 bases between the two ends. The CDR3 DNA follows: TGCGCCAGCAGTCCTTCCGGGACACCTATGGGCGAGCAGTACTTC. This translates into CASSPSGTPMGEQYF.

As to this clone: Other DNA sequences of this sample code for an identical CDR3. The rearrangement joins TRBV2 to TRBJ1-2, with a weak D call TRBD1 (5 bases). The CDR3 totals 14 residues. CDR1 is SNHLY and CDR2 is FYNNEI in the germline V gene. Trimming stripped 0 bases from V and 1 base from J, with 6 bases between. CDR3 DNA: TGTGCCAGCAGTGAAGCGGGGGGTAACTATGGCTACACCTTC. This encodes CASSEAGGNYGYTF.

Only one count was recorded for this clone. The gene calls are TRBV19 and TRBJ1-4, with a possible D match to TRBD1 (6 bases). Trimming pared 6 bases from V and 5 bases from J, leaving 10 bases between. Germline loops: CDR1 LNHDA, CDR2 SQIVND (reference sequence). The CDR3 sequence is 13 residues long. CDR3 coding DNA: TGTGCCAGTAGCTCGGACAGCAATGAAAAACTGTTTTTT. It codes for CASSSDSNEKLFF. The full variable domain, in which reference TRBV19 and TRBJ1-4 provide the parts outside the CDR3, is DGGITQSPKYLFRKEGQNVTLSCEQNLNHDAMYWYRQDPGQGLRLIYYSQIVNDFQKGDIAEGYSVSREKKESFPLTVTSAQKNPTAFYLCASSSDSNEKLFFGSGTQLSVL.

The V call is TRBV7-9, the J call TRBJ2-7; weak D call: TRBD1 (5 bases). CDR1 is SEHNR, CDR2 FQNEAQ, per germline (reference sequence). This CDR3 contains 13 residues. V was trimmed by 5 bases and J by 1 base, leaving 9 bases between them. Here the CDR3 DNA reads TGTGCCAGCAGCCCATCAGGGTCCTACGAGCAGTACTTC. Translating gives CASSPSGSYEQYF.

The V call is TRBV5-4, the J call TRBJ1-1; TRBD1 aligns across 7 bases. The CDR3 runs 15 residues. The trim removed 4 bases at V and 4 bases at J, leaving 10 bases unmatched. The germline gives CDR1 SGHNT, CDR2 YYREEE (reference sequence). The CDR3 protein is CASSEMTGIVTEAFF. CDR3 coding DNA: TGTGCCAGCAGCGAGATGACAGGGATTGTCACTGAAGCTTTCTTT.

The CDR3 region is CASSFPRIAGDQETQYF. DNA of the CDR3: TGTGCCAGCAGTTTTCCCCGGATAGCGGGAGACCAAGAGACCCAGTACTTC. The chain joins TRBV28 to TRBJ2-5; 9 bases align to TRBD2. Per germline, CDR1 MDHEN and CDR2 SYDVKM. There are 17 residues in the CDR3. Trimming cost V 3 bases and J 0 bases; bases outside gene matches: 8.

This chain connects TRBV4-2 to TRBJ1-5, with 8 bases matching TRBD1. V lost 2 bases to trimming and J lost 10 bases; unmatched junction nucleotides: 4. The V gene's germline CDR1 is LGHNA and CDR2 YNFKEQ. This CDR3 is 13 amino acids long. The CDR3 reads CASSQTQGAPQHF. CDR3 bases: TGTGCCAGCAGCCAAACCCAGGGGGCCCCCCAGCATTTT.

The chain couples TRBV19 to TRBJ2-7, with TRBD1 matching 9 bases. The V segment lost 1 base and the J segment 2 bases; nucleotides outside the gene matches: 3. Germline V gene lookup returns CDR1 LNHDA and CDR2 SQIVND (reference sequence). The CDR3 loop spans 15 amino acids. The CDR3 DNA follows: TGTGCCAGTAGTATAGGGGGACAGGGCCCCTACGAGCAGTACTTC. As protein: CASSIGGQGPYEQYF.

This sequence joins TRBV19 and TRBJ1-1; D is undetermined. The V gene's germline CDR1 is LNHDA and CDR2 SQIVND (reference sequence). The CDR3 is 14 amino acids. Trimming stripped 3 bases from V and 5 bases from J, with 13 bases between. CDR3 residues: CASSIFPSGTEAFF. The DNA for the CDR3 is TGTGCCAGTAGTATTTTTCCATCGGGAACTGAAGCTTTCTTT.

The genes are TRBV28 and TRBJ1-6, with D possibly matching TRBD1 (5 bases). The CDR3 runs 13 residues. Germline CDR1 and CDR2: MDHEN and SYDVKM. V was pared by 6 bases and J by 10 bases, with 13 bases between. The CDR3 DNA follows: TGTGCCAGCAGGGGACTGAGTTTATCACCCCTCCACTTT. Protein product: CASRGLSLSPLHF.

The chain uses TRBV28 and TRBJ2-7, with D possibly TRBD1 on 5 matching bases. Germline CDR1 MDHEN, CDR2 SYDVKM. The CDR3 consists of 15 residues. The germline V and J ends were trimmed by 6 bases and 3 bases, with 18 bases remaining between them. CDR3 nucleotide sequence: TGTGCCAGCAGCTATCAGTCGATAGGGGTCTACGAGCAGTACTTC. Translating it yields CASSYQSIGVYEQYF.

The chain links TRBV27 to TRBJ2-1; D is ambiguous. With 2 bases removed from V and 4 bases from J, the gap between germline ends came to 6 bases. In germline, CDR1 is MNHEY, CDR2 SMNVEV (reference sequence). The CDR3 consists of 13 residues. CDR3 DNA: TGTGCCAGCAGTTTAGTTGAGTACAATGAGCAGTTCTTC. The encoded protein is CASSLVEYNEQFF.

The chain employs TRBV27 and TRBJ2-1; 7 bases agree with TRBD1. After removal of 2 bases from V and 3 bases from J, the junction contained 1 base not matched to a gene. The germline V gene encodes CDR1 MNHEY and CDR2 SMNVEV (reference sequence). CDR3 length: 14 amino acids. The CDR3 coding sequence is TGTGCCAGCAGTTTACAGGGGGACTACAATGAGCAGTTCTTC. Amino acid sequence: CASSLQGDYNEQFF.

The rearrangement uses TRBV28 and TRBJ1-5, with 7 positions matching TRBD1. Germline trimming cut 6 bases from V and 4 bases from J; bases unmatched to any gene: 6. The CDR3 covers 14 residues. The germline V gene has CDR1 MDHEN and CDR2 SYDVKM. The DNA for the CDR3 is TGTGCCAGCAGATCTACAGGGGTAAATCAGCCCCAGCATTTT. Translated, it gives CASRSTGVNQPQHF.

This chain uses TRBV9 with TRBJ1-1, with 11 bases that match TRBD1. Germline V CDR1 and CDR2: SGDLS, YYNGEE. The CDR3 sequence is 15 residues long. J was trimmed by 3 bases and V by 3 bases; bases with no gene match: 4. CDR3 sequence reads: CASSDGTGGDTEAFF. Here the CDR3 DNA reads TGTGCCAGCAGCGACGGGACAGGGGGGGACACTGAAGCTTTCTTT.

V and J are TRBV6-5 and TRBJ1-5; TRBD1 matches at 9 bases. The V and J ends lost 6 bases and 5 bases, in that order; junction bases with no gene match: 8. The germline CDR1 and CDR2 sequences are MNHEY and SVGAGI. This CDR3 spans 15 amino acids. The CDR3, as DNA: TGTGCCAGCAGCCGGACAGGGGCGTCGGATCAGCCCCAGCATTTT. It codes for CASSRTGASDQPQHF.

The chain is built from TRBV28 and TRBJ1-4; D is unresolved. The germline V gene has CDR1 MDHEN and CDR2 SYDVKM. The V end was cut by 5 bases, the J end by 8 bases, with 21 bases between. This CDR3 comprises 16 residues. CDR3 region: CASSPLAGAMGEKLFF. In DNA, the CDR3 is TGTGCCAGCAGTCCCCTGGCGGGAGCAATGGGGGAAAAACTGTTTTTT.

CDR3 sequence reads: CASSSRGVGTEAFF. CDR3 DNA sequence: TGTGCCAGCAGCTCCAGGGGGGTAGGGACTGAAGCTTTCTTT. The genes are TRBV11-3 and TRBJ1-1; 7 bases align to TRBD1. The CDR3 is made up of 14 amino acids. V was clipped by 4 bases and J by 5 bases; unmatched bases: 7. Germline V CDR1 and CDR2: SGHNT, YENEEA.

The V gene is TRBV11-2, the J gene TRBJ2-7, with no clear D. The V gene lost 1 base and the J gene lost 6 bases, with 7 bases spanning the gap. Germline CDR1 reads SGHAT; CDR2 reads FQNNGV. CDR3 size: 12 residues. The CDR3 region is CASSLGLGEQYF. As DNA, the CDR3 is TGTGCCAGCAGCTTAGGCCTCGGCGAGCAGTACTTC.

The gene calls are TRBV5-6 and TRBJ2-5; 8 bases are shared with TRBD1. The CDR3 sequence is 14 residues long. Germline assignment: CDR1 SGHDT and CDR2 YYEEEE. The V and J ends lost 4 bases and 4 bases, in that order; junction bases with no gene match: 6. The DNA for the CDR3 is TGTGCCAGCAGCCGCTTCAGGGGGCTAGAGACCCAGTACTTC. This encodes CASSRFRGLETQYF.

The rearrangement uses TRBV28 and TRBJ2-1; no clear D gene. Germline V CDR1 and CDR2: MDHEN, SYDVKM. The CDR3 totals 14 residues. V was trimmed by 3 bases and J by 6 bases, leaving 12 bases between them. The CDR3 here is CASSFFVESNEQFF. CDR3 nucleotides: TGTGCCAGCAGTTTCTTCGTAGAGAGCAATGAGCAGTTCTTC.

The chain recombines TRBV5-4 with TRBJ2-3; 15 bases fit TRBD2. The CDR3 runs 17 residues. Germline loops: CDR1 SGHNT, CDR2 YYREEE (reference sequence). V trimming: 7 bases; J trimming: 0 bases; junction bases outside the gene matches: 6. CDR3 sequence: CASAGLAGGISTDTQYF. The CDR3 DNA reads TGTGCCAGCGCTGGACTAGCGGGAGGGATAAGCACAGATACGCAGTATTTT. The whole variable domain, remainder taken from reference TRBV5-4 and TRBJ2-3, is ETGVTQSPTHLIKTRGQQVTLRCSSQSGHNTVSWYQQALGQGPQFIFQYYREEENGRGNFPPRFSGLQFPNYSSELNVNALELDDSALYLCASAGLAGGISTDTQYFGPGTRLTVL.